This entry lists 14 T cell receptor beta chains sequenced from one sample in a study. MiXCR, run by TCRdb on the RT-PCR reads, gives a single entry per CDR3 protein. Among about 680,000 distinct CDR3 sequences listed, 12% to 15% were seen once. Input material: memory CD4+ T cells from blood. Receptor source: a female donor in good health, serving as a healthy control.

This clonotype was detected ten times or more. The chain is built from TRBV29-1 and TRBJ1-2; D is uncertain. The ends were cut back, 0 bases at V and 6 bases at J, with 23 bases in the middle. The V gene's germline CDR1 is SQVTM and CDR2 ANQGSEA. The CDR3 spans 17 residues. The DNA for the CDR3 is TGCAGCGTTGAAGATAGGAGCGAAGGGCTGTTCTTGGATGGCTACACCTTC. It codes for CSVEDRSEGLFLDGYTF.

The chain joins TRBV5-6 to TRBJ1-2, with 7 bases that match TRBD1. Per germline, CDR1 SGHDT and CDR2 YYEEEE. With 4 bases clipped from V and 3 bases from J, the junction kept 6 bases outside the gene matches. The CDR3 is 14 residues long. For the CDR3, the DNA is TGTGCCAGCAGCGGGGCACAGGGGTACTATGGCTACACCTTC. Protein sequence: CASSGAQGYYGYTF.

The chain joins TRBV7-3 to TRBJ2-1, with 13 bases identical to TRBD2. This CDR3 comprises 15 residues. The J segment lost 9 bases and the V segment lost 4 bases, leaving 6 bases of the junction unmatched. The V gene's germline CDR1 is SGHTA and CDR2 FQGTGA. The CDR3 coding sequence is TGTGCCAGCAGCTCAGGACTAGCGGGAGATACTGAGCAGTTCTTC. Amino acids: CASSSGLAGDTEQFF.

This clonotype was recorded at least ten times. The V call is TRBV10-3, the J call TRBJ2-3, with D perhaps given as TRBD1 or TRBD2 (5 bases each). V lost 5 bases and J 1 base, leaving 16 bases between the germline ends. This CDR3 has 16 residues. The germline gives CDR1 ENHRY, CDR2 SYGVKD. The CDR3 DNA sequence: TGTGCCATCAGTTCCGCCGGGGTGGGGGGCACAGATACGCAGTATTTT. Translated, it gives CAISSAGVGGTDTQYF.

This clonotype was seen only a few times. CDR3 sequence reads: CASSRNRLAGGEQYF. The CDR3 coding sequence is TGTGCCAGCAGCCGCAACAGACTAGCGGGAGGCGAGCAGTACTTC. This chain connects TRBV7-2 to TRBJ2-7, with 13 bases aligning to TRBD2. The CDR3 contains 15 residues. The V gene's germline CDR1 is SGHTA and CDR2 FQGNSA. The J segment lost 6 bases and the V segment lost 5 bases, leaving 7 bases of the junction unmatched.

This clonotype has just a few counts. The chain joins TRBV6-2 or TRBV6-3 to TRBJ2-2; D tentatively fits TRBD1 or TRBD2 (5 bases each). From germline, CDR1 is MNHEY and CDR2 SVGEGT. The CDR3 is 16 amino acids. V lost 2 bases to trimming and J lost 0 bases, with 10 bases between them. In DNA, the CDR3 is TGTGCCAGCAGTTACGAGGTGGGGGCGAACACCGGGGAGCTGTTTTTT. Its protein product is CASSYEVGANTGELFF.

In this sample, this clonotype turned up a few times. The chain uses TRBV6-6 and TRBJ2-1; no firm D call. Trimming left V 6 bases short and J 0 bases short, with 15 bases between. The V gene's germline CDR1 is MNHNY and CDR2 SVGAGI (reference sequence). The CDR3 extends over 16 amino acids. CDR3 DNA sequence: TGTGCCAGCAGCCCCCCAGCCACCTACTCCTACAATGAGCAGTTCTTC. This sequence encodes CASSPPATYSYNEQFF.

The chain links TRBV5-5 to TRBJ2-2, with 10 bases matching TRBD1. Germline V lookup: CDR1 SGHKS, CDR2 YYEKEE (reference sequence). V was clipped by 4 bases and J by 4 bases; unmatched bases: 7. The CDR3 consists of 16 residues. The CDR3 DNA is TGTGCCAGCAGCCGGTTGGGGACAGGGGCCACCGGGGAGCTGTTTTTT. Protein sequence: CASSRLGTGATGELFF.

The chain joins TRBV3-1 to TRBJ1-1; a weak D match, TRBD1 (5 bases). The CDR3 runs 14 residues. Germline CDR1 is LGHDT and CDR2 is YNNKEL (reference sequence). Trimming removed 3 bases from V and 5 bases from J, with 13 bases in between. CDR3 loop: CASSHWTGGTEAFF. The DNA of the CDR3 is TGTGCCAGCAGCCACTGGACGGGGGGTACTGAAGCTTTCTTT.

This clonotype was seen repeatedly, ten times or more. The chain couples TRBV6-5 to TRBJ2-1; perhaps TRBD1 as D (6 bases). CDR1 MNHEY and CDR2 SVGAGI come from the germline V gene. This CDR3 contains 14 residues. V was cut by 5 bases and J by 10 bases, with 18 bases left in between. The CDR3 sequence is CASSHGDMTNEQFF. In nucleotides, the CDR3 is TGTGCCAGCAGTCATGGGGACATGACCAACGAGCAGTTCTTC.

This clonotype was counted many times. The J gene is TRBJ2-7, the V gene TRBV7-2; D is perhaps TRBD1 (6 bases). The germline V gene has CDR1 SGHTA and CDR2 FQGNSA. This CDR3 comprises 14 residues. V gave up 0 bases and J gave up 4 bases, with 10 bases separating them. Here the CDR3 DNA reads TGTGCCAGCAGCTTAGCGCTTCAGGGGTACGAGCAGTACTTC. Protein sequence: CASSLALQGYEQYF.

There are many counts of this clonotype. The chain carries TRBV5-1 and TRBJ2-3; perhaps TRBD2 as D (5 bases). Trimming cost V 3 bases and J 5 bases, with 13 bases left between them. Germline V lookup: CDR1 SGHRS, CDR2 YFSETQ. This CDR3 is 14 amino acids long. The CDR3 coding sequence is TGCGCCAGCAGCTCGGGCCGGAGCGGAGATACGCAGTATTTT. Translation gives CASSSGRSGDTQYF.

In its sample, this clonotype was seen many times. The V gene is TRBV20-1, the J gene TRBJ2-7; perhaps TRBD2 as D (6 bases). Per the germline V gene, CDR1 is DFQATT and CDR2 is SNEGSKA (reference sequence). V lost 1 base to trimming and J lost 6 bases, with 19 bases between them. This CDR3 is 15 amino acids long. As DNA, the CDR3 is TGCAGTGCTAGAGCTCGGGGGACCGGGTTCAGCGAGCAGTACTTC. Amino acids: CSARARGTGFSEQYF.

This chain connects TRBV7-9 to TRBJ1-2, with a weak D call TRBD1 (5 bases). Trimming shortened V by 8 bases and J by 2 bases, and 24 bases separated the two germline ends. Germline assignment: CDR1 SEHNR and CDR2 FQNEAQ (reference sequence). This CDR3 is 17 amino acids long. The CDR3 here is CASSPTIDPTENYGYTF. In nucleotides, the CDR3 is TGTGCCAGCTCACCCACAATCGACCCGACAGAGAACTATGGCTACACCTTC.